This TCR beta chain was obtained from a study of graft-versus-host responses after intestinal transplantation. Regarding this clone: As yet, its antigen is unknown.

Generated by immunoSEQ multiplex PCR, the TCRdb table keeps only in-frame clones and is missing some. The data show approximately 100,000 clones, 93% seen once. The CDR3 length is 12 residues. The germline V and J ends were trimmed by 5 bases and 6 bases, with 8 bases remaining between them. The germline V gene has CDR1 MNHEY and CDR2 SVGAGI. This TCR was sampled from a human donor who received an intestinal transplant. The chain carries TRBV6-5 and TRBJ2-1; D is ambiguous. The sequencing here drew on unstimulated CD8+ T cells sorted from spleen or lymph node cells, taken before intestinal transplant. DNA of the CDR3: TGTGCCAGCAGTACGAACAGCAATGAGCAGTTCTTC. Translating gives CASSTNSNEQFF.